The T cell receptor (beta chain) described here comes from a study of response to subunit inactivated influenza vaccine. Germline assignment: CDR1 DFQATT and CDR2 SNEGSKA (reference sequence). J lost 5 bases, V lost 4 bases, and 8 bases had no gene match. The CDR3 is 15 residues long. With regard to this clonotype: As yet, its antigen is unknown.

Study observations and caveats: Few additional T cells are recruited per seasonal influenza vaccination, authors suggested.

Each CDR3 protein gets one entry after TCRdb re-called the RT-PCR reads with MiXCR. The table shows around 470,000 distinct CDR3 sequences, with under 8.5% occurring only once. Here the sequenced sample was PBMCs from blood, taken about 24 months after vaccination. The source of this sequence is a man between 50 and 69 years old who received an inactivated influenza vaccine. The V gene is TRBV20-1, the J gene TRBJ2-5; 12 bases match TRBD2. The CDR3 sequence is CSAKTTSGRRETQYF. As DNA, the CDR3 is TGCAGTGCTAAGACGACTAGCGGGAGAAGGGAGACCCAGTACTTC.